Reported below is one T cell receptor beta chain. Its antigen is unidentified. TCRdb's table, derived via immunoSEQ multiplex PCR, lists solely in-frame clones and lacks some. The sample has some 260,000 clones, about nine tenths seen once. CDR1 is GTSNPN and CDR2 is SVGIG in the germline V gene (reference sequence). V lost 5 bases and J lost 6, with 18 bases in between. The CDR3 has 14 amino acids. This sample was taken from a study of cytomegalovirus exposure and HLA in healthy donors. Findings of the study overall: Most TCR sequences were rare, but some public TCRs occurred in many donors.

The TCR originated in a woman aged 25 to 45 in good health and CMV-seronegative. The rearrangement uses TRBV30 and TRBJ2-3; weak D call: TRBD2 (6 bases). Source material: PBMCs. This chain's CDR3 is CAWLPGLPPDTQYF. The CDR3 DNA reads TGTGCCTGGCTACCGGGACTCCCCCCGGATACGCAGTATTTT. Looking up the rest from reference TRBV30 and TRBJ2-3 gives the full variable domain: SQTIHQWPATLVQPVGSPLSLECTVEGTSNPNLYWYRQAAGRGLQLLFYSVGIGQISSEVPQNLSASRPQDRQFILSSKKLLLSDSGFYLCAWLPGLPPDTQYFGPGTRLTVL.